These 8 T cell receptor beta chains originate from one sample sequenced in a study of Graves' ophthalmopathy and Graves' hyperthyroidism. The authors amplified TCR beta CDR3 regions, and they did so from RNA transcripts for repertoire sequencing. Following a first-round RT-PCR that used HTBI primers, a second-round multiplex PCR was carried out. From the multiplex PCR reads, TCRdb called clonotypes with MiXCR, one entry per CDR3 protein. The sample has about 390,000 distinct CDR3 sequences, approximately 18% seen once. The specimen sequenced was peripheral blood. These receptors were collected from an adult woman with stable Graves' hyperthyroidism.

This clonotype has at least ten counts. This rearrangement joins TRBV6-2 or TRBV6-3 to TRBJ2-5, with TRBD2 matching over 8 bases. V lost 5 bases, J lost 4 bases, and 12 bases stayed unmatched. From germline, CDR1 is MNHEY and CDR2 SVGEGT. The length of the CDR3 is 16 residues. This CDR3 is CASSTRTSSGGETQYF. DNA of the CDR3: TGTGCCAGCAGTACCCGGACTAGCTCGGGTGGAGAGACCCAGTACTTC.

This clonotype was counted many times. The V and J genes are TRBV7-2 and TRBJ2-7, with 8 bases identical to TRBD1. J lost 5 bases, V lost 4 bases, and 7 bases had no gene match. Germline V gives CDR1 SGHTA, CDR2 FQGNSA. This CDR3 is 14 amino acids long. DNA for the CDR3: TGTGCCAGCAGCTCCTGGGACAGGACACACGAGCAGTACTTC. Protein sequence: CASSSWDRTHEQYF.

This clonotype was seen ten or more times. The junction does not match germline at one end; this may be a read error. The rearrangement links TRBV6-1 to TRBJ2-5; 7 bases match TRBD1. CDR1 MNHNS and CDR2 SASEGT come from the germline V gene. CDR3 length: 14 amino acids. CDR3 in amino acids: CASSEDRDQETQYF. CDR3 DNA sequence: TGTGCCAGCAGCGAAGACAGGGACCAAGAGACCCAGTACTTC.

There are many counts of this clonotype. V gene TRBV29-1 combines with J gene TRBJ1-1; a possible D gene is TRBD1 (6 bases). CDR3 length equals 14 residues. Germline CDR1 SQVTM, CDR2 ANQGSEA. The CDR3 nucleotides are TGCACCATCAGCCAGGGGTTAAGGAACACTGAAGCTTTCTTT. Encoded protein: CTISQGLRNTEAFF.

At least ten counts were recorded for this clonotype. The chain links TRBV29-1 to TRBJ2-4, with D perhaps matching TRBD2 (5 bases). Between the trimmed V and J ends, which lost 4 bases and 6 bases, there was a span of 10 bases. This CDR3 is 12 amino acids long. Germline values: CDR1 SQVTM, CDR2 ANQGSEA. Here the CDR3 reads CSVVGVRNIQYF. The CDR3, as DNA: TGCAGCGTTGTCGGGGTACGAAACATTCAGTACTTC.

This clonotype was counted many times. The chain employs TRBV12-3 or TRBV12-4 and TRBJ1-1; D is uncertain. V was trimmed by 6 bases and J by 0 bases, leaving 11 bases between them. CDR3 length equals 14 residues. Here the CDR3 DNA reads TGTGCCAGCAGGATTGTGGGAGTGAACACTGAAGCTTTCTTT. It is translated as CASRIVGVNTEAFF.

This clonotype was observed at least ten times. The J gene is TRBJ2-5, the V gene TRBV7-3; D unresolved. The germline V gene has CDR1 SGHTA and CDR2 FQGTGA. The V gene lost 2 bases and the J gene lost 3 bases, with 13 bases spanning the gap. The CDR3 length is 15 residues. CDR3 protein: CASSLLPAQEETQYF. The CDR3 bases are TGTGCCAGCAGCTTACTGCCCGCCCAGGAAGAGACCCAGTACTTC.

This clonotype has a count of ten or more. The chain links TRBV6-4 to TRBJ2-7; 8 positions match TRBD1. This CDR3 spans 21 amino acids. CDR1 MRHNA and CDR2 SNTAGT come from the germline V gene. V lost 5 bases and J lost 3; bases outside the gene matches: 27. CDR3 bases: TGTGCCAGCAGTCACTTGTCCCACAGTTATAACAGTTGGACAGGGTACTACGAGCAGTACTTC. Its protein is CASSHLSHSYNSWTGYYEQYF.